Described below is a single T cell receptor (beta chain) sequence and its context. In this sample, this clonotype turned up a few times. The target of this receptor is not known. Within one base of it there is no much larger clone, and no base qualities were kept. These data come from a study of identical twins (dated by TCRdb to the mid-2010s). Some background on the complete study: The study deep-sequenced TCR alpha and beta repertoires from monozygotic twins, unrelated adults of various ages and cord blood to test whether fetal clonotypes persist. To rule out contamination, replicate twin experiments were performed at different times with different library preparation protocols.

For CDR1 and CDR2, the germline V gene (reference sequence) lists PRHDT and FYEKMQ. The CDR3 numbers 14 residues from cysteine through phenylalanine. The read is trimmed to its CDR3 DNA, 42 bases read in frame from base 1. Relative to germline, V is 0 bases shorter and J is 3 bases shorter, with 8 bases between their ends. Every donor in the study was a healthy Caucasian. The twin cohort comprised three pairs of female monozygotic twins, all aged about 18 to 29 years. Peripheral blood mononuclear cells were used as the source from which RNA for TCR libraries was isolated. The protocol used for the library was 5' RACE. The run used an Illumina HiSeq 2000. Template switching added a universal primer binding site, and the final cDNA carried a unique molecular identifier that allowed TCR cDNA molecules to be counted accurately. Specific primers in the conserved constant-segment region were used to synthesize first-strand cDNA for the TCR alpha and beta chains. To control for contamination, each cDNA library was double barcoded with a SMART-Mk sample barcode plus Illumina barcodes. TruSeq adapter sequences along with Illumina sample barcodes were introduced in two successive PCR steps. The Illumina HiSeq platform was used with custom primers to sequence TCR alpha and beta cDNA libraries. The original methods were these. Unique molecular identifiers were extracted from raw reads with MiGEC, and CDR3 positions were determined with MiXCR. Recombination models were inferred per individual with the repgenHMM and IGoR tools using an EM algorithm. Shared clonotypes were analyzed with the tcR package in R, and sharing was normalized by the product of cloneset sizes. To study raw recombination free of thymic and clonal selection effects, out-of-frame nonproductive sequences were analyzed. TCRdb handled the public reads itself, with Q25 trimming in fastp and clone calling in MiXCR, and kept productive beta chains. Each record represents a unique CDR3 protein, reported with the most common genes and DNA among its rows. TCRdb, rather than the study authors, made the V and J calls. The sample yields about 570,000 distinct CDR3 sequences; 9.5% to 10% were counted once. Approximately 3.2% of the sample is held by the ten biggest clonotypes.

The study at large found these results: Compared with coincidental sharing between unrelated individuals, an excess of low generation-probability sequences was observed among out-of-frame TCR alpha sequences shared between twins. Invariant T cells such as MAIT and iNKT could partly confound zero-insertion analyses, although diverse VJ usage argued against such confounding for most clonotypes. Fewer insertions were carried by abundant cord blood beta clonotypes, a similar but weaker trend appeared in young adult naive repertoires, and no such trend appeared in memory repertoires. A weaker excess of twin sharing was found in beta out-of-frame sequences because the signal-to-noise ratio was lowered by fewer shared sequences. In monozygotic twins, out-of-frame TCR alpha sharing was systematically underestimated by recombination models, although the models agreed with sharing between unrelated individuals. Because the same donors could not be followed over many years, the conclusions relied on cross-sectional statistical analysis.

These same records also appear under a second study, on yellow fever vaccine responses in identical twins. Per that second paper: According to the authors, the vaccine-induced T cell response in identical twins seemed to be partly convergent and partly specific to each individual. In identical twins, the study followed T cell clones that responded to the vaccine with precision.

The TCR comes from a woman aged 18-29 years in good health. The specimen was PBMCs. The V and J genes are TRBV13 and TRBJ1-2; no D gene is confidently identified. The DNA is TGTGCCAGCAGCTTAGGGGGAACAGACTATGGCTACACCTTC. It is translated as CASSLGGTDYGYTF.